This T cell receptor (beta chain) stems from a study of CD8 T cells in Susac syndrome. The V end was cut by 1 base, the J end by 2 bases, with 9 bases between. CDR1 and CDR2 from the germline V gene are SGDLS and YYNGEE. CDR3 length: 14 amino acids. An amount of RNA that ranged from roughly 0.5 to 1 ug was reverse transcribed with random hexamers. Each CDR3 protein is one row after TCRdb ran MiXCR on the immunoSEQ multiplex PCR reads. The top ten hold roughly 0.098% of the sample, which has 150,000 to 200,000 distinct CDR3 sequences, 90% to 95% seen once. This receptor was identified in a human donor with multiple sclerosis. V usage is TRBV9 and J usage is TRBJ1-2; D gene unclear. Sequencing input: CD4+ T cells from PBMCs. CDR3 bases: TGTGCCAGCAGCGTATCTCCGAAAAACTATGGCTACACCTTC. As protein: CASSVSPKNYGYTF.